This record covers a single T cell receptor (beta chain). Its antigen is unidentified. Other DNA sequences in the same sample also yield this CDR3. The CDR3 consists of 15 residues. V lost 1 base and J lost 1, with 10 bases in between. The germline V gene encodes CDR1 LGHDT and CDR2 YNNKEL (reference sequence). This entry comes from a study of Ad26.COV2.S vaccination and SARS-CoV-2 variants. This table comes from immunoSEQ multiplex PCR, and its TCRdb copy is limited to in-frame clones, with some not included. The repertoire has fewer than 800,000 clones, about 90% of them found once; the top ten carry approximately 1.5%. Findings of the study overall: The TCR breadth and depth analyses may have understated or missed part of the total T cell responses. Participants in the vaccine arm had higher spike-specific TCR breadth; placebo recipients had lower.

Treatment meaning: over 15 received Ad26.COV2.S at low or high dose, single or two shots; about 5 received placebo; per-sample allocation not given. Sampling was performed 63 days after the first vaccine or placebo injection. The chain employs TRBV3-1 (or the pseudogene TRBV3-2) and TRBJ1-1, with D tentatively TRBD1 (6 bases). The clonotype originates from a person between 18 and 60 years old who received the Ad26.COV2.S COVID-19 vaccine or a placebo. The source was peripheral blood, collected in a trial of Ad26.COV2.S vaccine versus placebo. The CDR3 is CASSQVGGGNTEAFF. CDR3 bases: TGTGCCAGCAGCCAAGTGGGAGGGGGGAACACTGAAGCTTTCTTT.